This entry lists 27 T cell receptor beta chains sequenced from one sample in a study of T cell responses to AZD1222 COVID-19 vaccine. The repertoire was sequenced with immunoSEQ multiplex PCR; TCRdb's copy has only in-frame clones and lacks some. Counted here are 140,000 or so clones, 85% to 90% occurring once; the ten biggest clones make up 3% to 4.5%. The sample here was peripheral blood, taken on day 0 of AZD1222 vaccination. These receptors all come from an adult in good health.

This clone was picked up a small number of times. DNA of the CDR3: TGTGCCAGCAGAGGAACGATAGGGGGCCCAACCAATCAGCCCCAGCATTTT. This sequence encodes CASRGTIGGPTNQPQHF. The rearrangement uses TRBV28 and TRBJ1-5; 7 bases are shared with TRBD1. The ends lost 6 bases at V and 3 bases at J; junction bases unmatched: 14. This CDR3 has 17 residues. Germline CDR1 is MDHEN and CDR2 is SYDVKM.

The CDR3: CASSGVGGSYEQYF. In DNA form, the CDR3 reads TGTGCCAGCAGTGGGGTAGGGGGTTCCTACGAGCAGTACTTC. The chain employs TRBV25-1 and TRBJ2-7; D is possibly TRBD1 (6 bases). Trimming took 4 bases from V and 1 from J, leaving 11 bases between them. The V gene's germline CDR1 is MGHDK and CDR2 SYGVNS. The CDR3 extends over 14 amino acids.

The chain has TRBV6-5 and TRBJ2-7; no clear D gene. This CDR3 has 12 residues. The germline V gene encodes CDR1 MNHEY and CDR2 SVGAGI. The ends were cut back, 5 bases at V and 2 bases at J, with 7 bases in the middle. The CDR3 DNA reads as TGTGCCAGCAGTACCCATGCCTACGAGCAGTACTTC. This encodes CASSTHAYEQYF.

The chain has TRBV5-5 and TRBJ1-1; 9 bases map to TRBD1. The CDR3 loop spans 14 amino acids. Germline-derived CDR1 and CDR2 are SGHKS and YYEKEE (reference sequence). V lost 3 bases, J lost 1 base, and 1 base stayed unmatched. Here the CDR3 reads CASSWGQGNTEAFF. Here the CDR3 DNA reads TGTGCCAGCAGCTGGGGACAGGGGAACACTGAAGCTTTCTTT.

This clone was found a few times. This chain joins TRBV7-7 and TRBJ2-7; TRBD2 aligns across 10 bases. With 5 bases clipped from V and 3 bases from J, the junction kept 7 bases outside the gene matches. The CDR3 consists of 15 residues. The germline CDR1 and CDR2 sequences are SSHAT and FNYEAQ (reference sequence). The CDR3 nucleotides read TGTGCCAGCAGCCCCGGACTAGCGGTGATCTACGAGCAGTACTTC. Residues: CASSPGLAVIYEQYF.

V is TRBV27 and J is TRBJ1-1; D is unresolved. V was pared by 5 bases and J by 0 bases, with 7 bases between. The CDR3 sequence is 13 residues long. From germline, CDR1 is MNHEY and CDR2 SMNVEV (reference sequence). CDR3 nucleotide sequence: TGTGCCAGCAGTGCCAATTTGAACACTGAAGCTTTCTTT. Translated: CASSANLNTEAFF.

CDR3 loop: CASSSIGARMNTEAFF. CDR3 DNA: TGTGCCAGCAGTAGTATAGGGGCTAGGATGAACACTGAAGCTTTCTTT. The genes are TRBV6-2 or TRBV6-3 and TRBJ1-1, with D possibly being TRBD1 (5 bases). The CDR3 consists of 16 residues. Trimming left V 5 bases short and J 0 bases short, with 16 bases between. The germline V gene has CDR1 MNHEY and CDR2 SVGEGT.

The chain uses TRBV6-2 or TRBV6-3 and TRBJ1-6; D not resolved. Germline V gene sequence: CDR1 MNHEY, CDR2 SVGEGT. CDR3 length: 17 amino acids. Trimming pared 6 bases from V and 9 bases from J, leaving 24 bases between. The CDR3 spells CASSPPLSAHPGSPLHF. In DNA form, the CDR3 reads TGTGCCAGCAGCCCCCCCCTTTCGGCCCACCCGGGTTCACCCCTCCACTTT.

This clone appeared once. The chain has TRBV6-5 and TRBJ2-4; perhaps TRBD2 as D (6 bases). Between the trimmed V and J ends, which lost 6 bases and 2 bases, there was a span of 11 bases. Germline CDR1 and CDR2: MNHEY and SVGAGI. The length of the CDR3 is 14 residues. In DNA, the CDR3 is TGTGCCAGCAGCGCGGGGCTAACCAAAAACATTCAGTACTTC. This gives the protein CASSAGLTKNIQYF.

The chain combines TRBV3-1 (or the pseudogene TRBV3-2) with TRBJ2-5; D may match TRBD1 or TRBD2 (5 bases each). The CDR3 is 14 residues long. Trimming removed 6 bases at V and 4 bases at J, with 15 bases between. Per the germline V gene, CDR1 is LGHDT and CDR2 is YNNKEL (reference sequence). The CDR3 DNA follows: TGTGCCAGCAGAGAAGGGACCCGGGGAGAGACCCAGTACTTC. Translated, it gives CASREGTRGETQYF.

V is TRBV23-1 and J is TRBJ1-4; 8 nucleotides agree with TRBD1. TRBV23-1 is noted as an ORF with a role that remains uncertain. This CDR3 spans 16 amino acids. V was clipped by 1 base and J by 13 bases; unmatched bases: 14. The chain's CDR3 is CASSQFLSRGLDALFF. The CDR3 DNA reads TGCGCCAGCAGTCAATTTTTATCCAGGGGGCTTGATGCACTGTTTTTT.

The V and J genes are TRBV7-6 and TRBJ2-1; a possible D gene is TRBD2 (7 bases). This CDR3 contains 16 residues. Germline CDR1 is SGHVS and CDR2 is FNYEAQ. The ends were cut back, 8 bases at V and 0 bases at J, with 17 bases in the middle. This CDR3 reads CASQLRGGPSYNEQFF. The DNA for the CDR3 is TGTGCCAGCCAGCTTAGGGGGGGCCCCTCCTACAATGAGCAGTTCTTC.

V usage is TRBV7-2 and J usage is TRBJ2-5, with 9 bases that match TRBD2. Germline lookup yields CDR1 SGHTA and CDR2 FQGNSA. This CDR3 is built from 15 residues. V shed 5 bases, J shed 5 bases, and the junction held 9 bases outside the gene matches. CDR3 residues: CASSTSSGSYETQYF. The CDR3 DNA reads TGTGCCAGCAGCACTAGTAGCGGGAGTTATGAGACCCAGTACTTC. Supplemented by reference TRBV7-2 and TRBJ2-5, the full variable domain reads GAGVSQSPSNKVTEKGKDVELRCDPISGHTALYWYRQSLGQGLEFLIYFQGNSAPDKSGLPSDRFSAERTGGSVSTLTIQRTQQEDSAVYLCASSTSSGSYETQYFGPGTRLLVL.

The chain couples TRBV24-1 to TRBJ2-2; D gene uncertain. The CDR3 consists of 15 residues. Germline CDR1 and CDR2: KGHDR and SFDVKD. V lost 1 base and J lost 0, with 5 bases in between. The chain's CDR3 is CATSDFGSNTGELFF. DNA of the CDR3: TGTGCCACCAGTGATTTTGGGTCGAACACCGGGGAGCTGTTTTTT.

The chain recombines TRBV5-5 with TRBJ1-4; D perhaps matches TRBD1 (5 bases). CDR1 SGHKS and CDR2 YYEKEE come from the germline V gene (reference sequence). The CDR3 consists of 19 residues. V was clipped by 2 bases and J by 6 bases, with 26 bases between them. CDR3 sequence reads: CASSFPNAKSQGRYEKLFF. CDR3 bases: TGTGCCAGCAGCTTTCCCAATGCCAAAAGCCAGGGAAGATATGAAAAACTGTTTTTT.

Here the CDR3 DNA reads TGTGCCAGCAAGGGGTTTGATAGCAATCAGCCCCAGCATTTT. This encodes CASKGFDSNQPQHF. The chain has TRBV27 and TRBJ1-5; D may be TRBD1 (5 bases). The V and J ends lost 7 bases and 0 bases respectively, with 10 bases between them. Germline V gene data show CDR1 as MNHEY and CDR2 as SMNVEV (reference sequence). The CDR3 loop spans 14 amino acids.

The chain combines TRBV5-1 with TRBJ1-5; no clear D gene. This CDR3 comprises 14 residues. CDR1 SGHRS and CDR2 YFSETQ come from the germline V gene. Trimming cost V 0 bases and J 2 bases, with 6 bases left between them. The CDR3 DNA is TGCGCCAGCAGCTTGGTGGGTGGCAATCAGCCCCAGCATTTT. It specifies CASSLVGGNQPQHF.

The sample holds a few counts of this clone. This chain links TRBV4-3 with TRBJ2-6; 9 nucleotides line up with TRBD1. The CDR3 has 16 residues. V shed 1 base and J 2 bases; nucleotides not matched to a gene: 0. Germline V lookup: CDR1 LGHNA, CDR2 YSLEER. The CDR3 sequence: CASSQGDRAGANVLTF. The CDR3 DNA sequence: TGCGCCAGCAGCCAAGGGGACAGGGCTGGGGCCAACGTCCTGACTTTC.

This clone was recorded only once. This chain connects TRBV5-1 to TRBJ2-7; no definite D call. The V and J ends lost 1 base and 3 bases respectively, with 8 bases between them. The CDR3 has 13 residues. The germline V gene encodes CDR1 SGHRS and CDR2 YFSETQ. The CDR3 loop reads CASSLTPLYEQYF. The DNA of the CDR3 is TGCGCCAGCAGCTTGACACCACTCTACGAGCAGTACTTC.

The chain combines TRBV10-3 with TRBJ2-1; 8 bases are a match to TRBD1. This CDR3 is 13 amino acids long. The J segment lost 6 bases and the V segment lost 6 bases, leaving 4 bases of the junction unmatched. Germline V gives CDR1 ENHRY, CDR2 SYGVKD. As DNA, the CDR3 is TGTGCCATCAGCACAGGGGGTACCAATGAGCAGTTCTTC. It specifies CAISTGGTNEQFF.

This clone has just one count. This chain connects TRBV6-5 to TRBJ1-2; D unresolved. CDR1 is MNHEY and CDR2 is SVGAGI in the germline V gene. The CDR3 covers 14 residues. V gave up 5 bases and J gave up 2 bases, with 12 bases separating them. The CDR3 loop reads CASSLATKNYGYTF. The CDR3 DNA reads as TGTGCCAGCAGTCTGGCGACCAAGAACTATGGCTACACCTTC.

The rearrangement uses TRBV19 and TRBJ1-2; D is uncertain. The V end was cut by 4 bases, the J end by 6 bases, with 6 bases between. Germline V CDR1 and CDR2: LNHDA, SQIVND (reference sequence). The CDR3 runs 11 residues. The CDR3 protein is CASSTPNGYTF. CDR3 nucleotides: TGTGCCAGTAGTACCCCAAATGGCTACACCTTC.

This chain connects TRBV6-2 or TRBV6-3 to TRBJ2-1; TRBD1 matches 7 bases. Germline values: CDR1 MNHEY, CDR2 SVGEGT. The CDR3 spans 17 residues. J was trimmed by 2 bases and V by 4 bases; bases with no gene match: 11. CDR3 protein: CASSSPPGQLPYNEQFF. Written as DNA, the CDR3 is TGTGCCAGCAGTTCGCCCCCGGGACAGCTTCCCTACAATGAGCAGTTCTTC.

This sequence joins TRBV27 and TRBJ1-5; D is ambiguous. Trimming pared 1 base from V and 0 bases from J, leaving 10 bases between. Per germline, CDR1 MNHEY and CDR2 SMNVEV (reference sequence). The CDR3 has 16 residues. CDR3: CASSLLGGISNQPQHF. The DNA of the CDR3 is TGTGCCAGCAGTTTATTAGGAGGGATTAGCAATCAGCCCCAGCATTTT.

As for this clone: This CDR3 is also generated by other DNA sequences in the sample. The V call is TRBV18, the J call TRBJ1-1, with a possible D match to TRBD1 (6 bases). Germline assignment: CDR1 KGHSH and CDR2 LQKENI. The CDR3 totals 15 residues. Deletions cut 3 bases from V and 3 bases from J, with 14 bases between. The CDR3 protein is CASSPRGAIDTEAFF. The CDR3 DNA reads TGTGCCAGCTCACCCCGGGGGGCCATCGACACTGAAGCTTTCTTT.

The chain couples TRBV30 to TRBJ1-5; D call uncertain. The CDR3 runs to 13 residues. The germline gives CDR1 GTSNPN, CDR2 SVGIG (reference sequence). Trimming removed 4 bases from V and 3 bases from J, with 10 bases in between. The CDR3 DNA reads TGTGCCTGGACTACGGGGTCCAATCAGCCCCAGCATTTT. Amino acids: CAWTTGSNQPQHF. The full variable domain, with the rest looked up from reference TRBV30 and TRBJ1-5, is SQTIHQWPATLVQPVGSPLSLECTVEGTSNPNLYWYRQAAGRGLQLLFYSVGIGQISSEVPQNLSASRPQDRQFILSSKKLLLSDSGFYLCAWTTGSNQPQHFGDGTRLSIL.

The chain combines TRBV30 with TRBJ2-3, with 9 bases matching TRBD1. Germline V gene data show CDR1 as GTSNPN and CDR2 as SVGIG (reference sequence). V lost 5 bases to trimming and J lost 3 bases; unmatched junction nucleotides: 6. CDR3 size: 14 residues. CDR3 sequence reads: CAWGDRARTDTQYF. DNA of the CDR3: TGTGCCTGGGGGGACAGGGCGAGGACAGATACGCAGTATTTT.